The clone carrying this TCR beta chain is a singleton in its sample. Its antigen is undetermined. In germline, CDR1 is LNHNV, CDR2 YYDKDF (reference sequence). V lost 2 bases, J lost 1 base, and 15 bases lay in between. The CDR3 spans 16 residues. This sample is part of a study of blood T cells in healthy people across ages. PCR was performed a second time for about 7 to 11 cycles using a sample-barcoded 5' primer and a J-beta primer mix. The template-switch adaptor, which had 12 random nucleotides, put a tag on each cDNA molecule. TCRdb reprocessed the 5' RACE reads with MiXCR, giving one entry per CDR3 protein. The sample holds just over 800,000 distinct CDR3 sequences, around 62% seen once. General study points: Unsorted PBMCs ruled out conclusive naive versus antigen-experienced comparison.

This clonotype was sampled from a man under 40 in good health. The gene calls are TRBV15 and TRBJ2-7; possible D gene TRBD2, 6 bases. The sequencing sample was made of blood. CDR3 DNA: TGTGCCACCAGCAGATCTTACCGGGACTCATCCTACGAGCAGTACTTC. Translated, it gives CATSRSYRDSSYEQYF.